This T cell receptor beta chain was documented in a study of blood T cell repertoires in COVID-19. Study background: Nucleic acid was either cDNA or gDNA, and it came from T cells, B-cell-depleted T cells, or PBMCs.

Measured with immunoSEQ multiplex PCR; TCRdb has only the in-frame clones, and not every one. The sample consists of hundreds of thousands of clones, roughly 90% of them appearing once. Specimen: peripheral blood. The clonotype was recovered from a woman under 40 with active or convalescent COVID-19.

The CDR3: CASSHRANYGYTF. In nucleotides, the CDR3 is TGTGCCAGCAGTCACAGGGCTAACTATGGCTACACCTTC. The chain joins TRBV11-2 to TRBJ1-2; tentative D call: TRBD1 (6 bases). This CDR3 comprises 13 residues. V was cut by 6 bases and J by 0 bases, with 8 bases left in between. Germline V lookup: CDR1 SGHAT, CDR2 FQNNGV.